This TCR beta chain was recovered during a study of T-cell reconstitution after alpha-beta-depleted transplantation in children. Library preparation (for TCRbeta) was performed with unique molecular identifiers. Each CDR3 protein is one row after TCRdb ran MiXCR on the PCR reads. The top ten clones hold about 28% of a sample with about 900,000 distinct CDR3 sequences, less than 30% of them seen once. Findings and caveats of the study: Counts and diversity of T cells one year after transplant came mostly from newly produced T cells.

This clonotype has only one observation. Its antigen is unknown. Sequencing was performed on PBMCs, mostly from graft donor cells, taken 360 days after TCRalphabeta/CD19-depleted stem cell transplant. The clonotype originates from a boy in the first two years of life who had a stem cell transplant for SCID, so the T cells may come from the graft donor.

The CDR3 coding sequence is TGTGCCAGCTCGATATTTCGACAGAGCCAAGAGACCCAGTACTTC. It specifies CASSIFRQSQETQYF. V is TRBV18 and J is TRBJ2-5; possible D gene TRBD1, 5 bases. V was trimmed by 6 bases and J by 1 base, leaving 15 bases between them. Germline V CDR1 and CDR2: KGHSH, LQKENI. The CDR3 extends over 15 amino acids.